The T cell receptor beta chain described here comes from a study of T cell changes during pregnancy in multiple sclerosis. TCRdb keeps only in-frame clones here, not all; method: immunoSEQ multiplex PCR. The sample lists some 38,000 clones, roughly nine tenths occurring once. This clone has a single count. CDR1 and CDR2 (germline): SEHNR, FQNEAQ (reference sequence). The CDR3 has 16 residues. J gave up 3 bases and V 5 bases, and 7 bases lay outside the gene matches. Sequencing was performed on CD4+ T cells from peripheral blood mononuclear cells, taken in the third trimester of pregnancy. The chain has TRBV7-9 and TRBJ1-6, with TRBD1 identical over 7 bases. This sequence was found in a female donor in good health, enrolled as a control in a pregnancy study. CDR3 bases: TGTGCCAGCAGCCTGACAGGGACCCTCTATAATTCACCCCTCCACTTT. It specifies CASSLTGTLYNSPLHF.